This T cell receptor (beta chain) stems from a study of vaccination effects on CD4 cells after COVID-19. Study results and limitations: No early post-infection timepoints were available in the study, which also included few convalescent patients.

Measured with immunoSEQ multiplex PCR; TCRdb has only the in-frame clones, and not every one. Here the sample spans around 30,000 clones, 65% being singletons. Regarding this clone: The antigen remains undetermined.

It was after roughly ten days of culture that CD4+ T cells were isolated. CDR3 length equals 15 residues. CDR1 and CDR2 from the germline V gene are LNHDA and SQIVND (reference sequence). Trimming left V 7 bases short and J 6 bases short, with 21 bases between. Sequencing was performed on CD4+ T cells from PBMCs cultured without peptide, taken before COVID-19 vaccination. The receptor's source is a human donor who received a COVID-19 vaccine. This rearrangement joins TRBV19 to TRBJ1-1; D gene unclear. Here the CDR3 reads CASKEEASATPEAFF. CDR3 bases: TGTGCCAGTAAAGAGGAGGCCTCGGCCACCCCTGAAGCTTTCTTT.